Reported below is one T cell receptor beta chain. Its antigen is not identified. The repertoire was sequenced with immunoSEQ multiplex PCR; TCRdb's copy has only in-frame clones and lacks some. Among about 110,000 clones, about 85% were seen once, and the ten largest hold over 1.5%. This sample was taken from a study of T cell responses to AZD1222 COVID-19 vaccine. Findings of the study overall: There were mostly white British donors and more females than males, and clonal diversity was possibly underestimated. CD4 TCRs associated with vaccination spanned spike, dominating at 160-218 and 743-854.

The CDR3 extends over 14 amino acids. Trimming removed 0 bases at V and 3 bases at J, with 6 bases between. The V gene's germline CDR1 is SGHRS and CDR2 YFSETQ. The sample consisted of peripheral blood, taken on day 0 of AZD1222 vaccination. This clonotype originated in an adult in good health. The chain couples TRBV5-1 to TRBJ1-4; D remains ambiguous. The CDR3 DNA is TGCGCCAGCAGCTTGGACAGATCTAATGAAAAACTGTTTTTT. Translated: CASSLDRSNEKLFF. Looking up the rest from reference TRBV5-1 and TRBJ1-4 gives the full variable domain: KAGVTQTPRYLIKTRGQQVTLSCSPISGHRSVSWYQQTPGQGLQFLFEYFSETQRNKGNFPGRFSGRQFSNSRSEMNVSTLELGDSALYLCASSLDRSNEKLFFGSGTQLSVL.